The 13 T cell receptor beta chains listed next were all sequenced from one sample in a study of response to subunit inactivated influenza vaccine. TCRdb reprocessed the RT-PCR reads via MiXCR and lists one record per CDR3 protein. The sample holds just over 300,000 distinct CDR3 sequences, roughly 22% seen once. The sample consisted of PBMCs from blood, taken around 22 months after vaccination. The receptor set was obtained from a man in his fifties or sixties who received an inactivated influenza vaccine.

CDR3 residues: CSASPRRMNTEAFF. CDR3 coding DNA: TGCAGTGCTAGTCCGCGGAGAATGAACACTGAAGCTTTCTTT. The rearrangement joins TRBV20-1 to TRBJ1-1; D is unclear. Germline V gene lookup returns CDR1 DFQATT and CDR2 SNEGSKA (reference sequence). Between the trimmed V and J ends, which lost 3 bases and 0 bases, there was a span of 11 bases. This CDR3 spans 14 amino acids.

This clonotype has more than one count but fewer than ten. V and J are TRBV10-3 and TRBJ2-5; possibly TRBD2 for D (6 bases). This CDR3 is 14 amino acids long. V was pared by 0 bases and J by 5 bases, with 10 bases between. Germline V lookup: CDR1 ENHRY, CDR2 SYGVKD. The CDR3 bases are TGTGCCATCAGTGAGTCCGGGGGTGGCGAGACCCAGTACTTC. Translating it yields CAISESGGGETQYF.

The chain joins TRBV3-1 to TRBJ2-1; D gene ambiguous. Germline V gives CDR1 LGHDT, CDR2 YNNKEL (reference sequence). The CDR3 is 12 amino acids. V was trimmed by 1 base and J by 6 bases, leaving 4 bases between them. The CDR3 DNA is TGTGCCAGCAGCCAAGTTGGCAATGAGCAGTTCTTC. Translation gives CASSQVGNEQFF.

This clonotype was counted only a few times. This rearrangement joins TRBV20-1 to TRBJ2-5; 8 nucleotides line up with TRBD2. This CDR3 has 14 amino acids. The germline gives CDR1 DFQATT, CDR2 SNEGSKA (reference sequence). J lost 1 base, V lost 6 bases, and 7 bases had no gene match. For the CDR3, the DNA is TGCAGTGCAATTAGCGGGACCGTCCAAGAGACCCAGTACTTC. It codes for CSAISGTVQETQYF.

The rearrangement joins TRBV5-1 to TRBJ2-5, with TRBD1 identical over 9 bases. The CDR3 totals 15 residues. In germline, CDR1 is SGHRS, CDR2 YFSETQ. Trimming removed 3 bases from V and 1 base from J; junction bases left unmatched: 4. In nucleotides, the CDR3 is TGCGCCAGCAGCTATCGGGACAGGGCCCAAGAGACCCAGTACTTC. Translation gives CASSYRDRAQETQYF.

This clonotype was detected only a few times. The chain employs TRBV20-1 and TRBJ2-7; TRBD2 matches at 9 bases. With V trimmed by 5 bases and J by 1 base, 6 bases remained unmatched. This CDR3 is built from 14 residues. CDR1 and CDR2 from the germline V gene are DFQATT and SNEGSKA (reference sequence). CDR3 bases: TGCAGTGCTCTCGGGACTAGCAGATCCTACGAGCAGTACTTC. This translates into CSALGTSRSYEQYF.

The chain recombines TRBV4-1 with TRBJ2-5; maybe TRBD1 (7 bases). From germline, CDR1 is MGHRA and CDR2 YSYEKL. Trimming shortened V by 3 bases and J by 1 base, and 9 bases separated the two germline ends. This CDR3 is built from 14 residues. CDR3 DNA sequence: TGCGCCAGCAGCCAGGAGGGGGCCCAAGAGACCCAGTACTTC. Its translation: CASSQEGAQETQYF.

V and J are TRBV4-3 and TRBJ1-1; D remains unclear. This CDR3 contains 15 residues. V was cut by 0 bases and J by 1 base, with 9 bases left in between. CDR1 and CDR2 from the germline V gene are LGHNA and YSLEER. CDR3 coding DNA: TGCGCCAGCAGCCAAGAGTGGTCGAGGAACACTGAAGCTTTCTTT. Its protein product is CASSQEWSRNTEAFF.

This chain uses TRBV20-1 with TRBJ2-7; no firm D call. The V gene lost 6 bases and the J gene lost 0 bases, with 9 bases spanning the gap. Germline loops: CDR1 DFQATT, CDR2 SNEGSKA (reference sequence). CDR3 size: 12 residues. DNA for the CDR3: TGCAGTGCCTGGCCGAGCTCCTACGAGCAGTACTTC. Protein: CSAWPSSYEQYF.

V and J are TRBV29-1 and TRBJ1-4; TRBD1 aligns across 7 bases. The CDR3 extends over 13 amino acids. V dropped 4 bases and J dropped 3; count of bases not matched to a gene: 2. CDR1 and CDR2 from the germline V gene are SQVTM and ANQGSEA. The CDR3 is CSVGQGANEKLFF. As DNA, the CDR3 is TGCAGCGTTGGACAGGGAGCTAATGAAAAACTGTTTTTT.

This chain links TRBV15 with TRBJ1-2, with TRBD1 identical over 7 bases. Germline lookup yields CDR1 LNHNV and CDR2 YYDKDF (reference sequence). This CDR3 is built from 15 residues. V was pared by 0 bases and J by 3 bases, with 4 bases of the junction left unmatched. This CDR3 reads CATSREEGADYGYTF. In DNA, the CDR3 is TGTGCCACCAGCAGAGAGGAGGGGGCAGACTATGGCTACACCTTC.

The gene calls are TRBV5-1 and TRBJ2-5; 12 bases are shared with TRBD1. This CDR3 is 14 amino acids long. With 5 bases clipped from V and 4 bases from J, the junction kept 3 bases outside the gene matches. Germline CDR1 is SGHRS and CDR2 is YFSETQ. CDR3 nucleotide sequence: TGCGCCAGCAGTATGGGACAGGGGGCAGAGACCCAGTACTTC. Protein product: CASSMGQGAETQYF.

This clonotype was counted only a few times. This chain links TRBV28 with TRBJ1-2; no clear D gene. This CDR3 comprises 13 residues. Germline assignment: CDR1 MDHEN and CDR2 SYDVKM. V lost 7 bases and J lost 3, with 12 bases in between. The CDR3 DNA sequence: TGTGCCAGCAAGTTAGTGGACCACTATGGCTACACCTTC. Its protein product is CASKLVDHYGYTF.